The 9 T cell receptor beta chains presented below share a single source sample, sequenced in a study of a mutant IDH1 vaccine in newly diagnosed glioma (dated by TCRdb to 2020 to 2022). The time point label of this sample denotes: week 35, safety follow-up. Each vaccine dose was 300 ug of a 20-mer mutant IDH1 peptide in Montanide, given subcutaneously with topical imiquimod. Library generation was performed with the immunoSEQ multiplex PCR assay. TCRdb obtained this table from immuneACCESS and retained in-frame rearrangements with V and J assigned. These tables miss some clones; where compared with another copy, unresolved V genes account for less than half of the shortfall, and the remainder is unexplained. Across this sample there are about 45,000 clones, with approximately 92% seen only once. Clones ranked in the top ten supply roughly 2.4% of the sample. The antigens these receptors bind are not known.

The sequencing here drew on PBMCs, taken from a glioma patient whose treatment included an IDH1 peptide vaccine. The origin of the receptors is a man aged 45 to 65 with glioma.

This clone came up once. The rearrangement links TRBV5-1 to TRBJ1-5; weak D call: TRBD1 (6 bases). Germline CDR1 SGHRS, CDR2 YFSETQ. The CDR3 sequence is 16 residues long. V lost 5 bases and J lost 11, with 26 bases in between. CDR3 loop: CASSFWAPQEGVSQHF. DNA for the CDR3: TGCGCCAGCAGTTTTTGGGCCCCCCAGGAGGGGGTGTCCCAGCATTTT.

This chain connects TRBV6-5 to TRBJ2-7, with 7 positions matching TRBD2. The J segment lost 7 bases and the V segment lost 2 bases, leaving 11 bases of the junction unmatched. The CDR3 has 15 amino acids. Germline loops: CDR1 MNHEY, CDR2 SVGAGI. The CDR3 loop is CASSYVRRVGGEQYF. The CDR3 DNA sequence: TGTGCCAGCAGTTACGTTCGTAGGGTGGGAGGGGAGCAGTACTTC.

This chain uses TRBV30 with TRBJ1-3; D gene unclear. Germline CDR1 GTSNPN, CDR2 SVGIG (reference sequence). The germline V and J ends were trimmed by 2 bases and 0 bases, with 5 bases remaining between them. The CDR3 contains 13 residues. In DNA, the CDR3 is TGTGCCTGGAGTTTGACCTCTGGAAACACCATATATTTT. It encodes CAWSLTSGNTIYF.

The rearrangement joins TRBV7-2 to TRBJ1-4; D call uncertain. Germline CDR1 and CDR2: SGHTA and FQGNSA. The V end was cut by 6 bases, the J end by 5 bases, with 16 bases between. CDR3 length: 15 amino acids. The CDR3 region has the DNA TGTGCCAGCAGTTCTCGGACGGGAGAGAATGAAAAACTGTTTTTT. It yields the protein CASSSRTGENEKLFF.

The V call is TRBV7-2, the J call TRBJ2-5; TRBD2 aligns across 14 bases. The ends lost 5 bases at V and 5 bases at J; junction bases unmatched: 4. The CDR3 length is 15 residues. Germline V gene lookup returns CDR1 SGHTA and CDR2 FQGNSA. In DNA form, the CDR3 reads TGTGCCAGCAGCCCCCGGACTAGCGGGAGGGAGACCCAGTACTTC. Protein sequence: CASSPRTSGRETQYF.

V and J are TRBV28 and TRBJ2-2; D is uncertain. Trimming took off 1 base at V and 6 bases at J, with 0 bases between the two ends. The length of the CDR3 is 11 residues. The V gene's germline CDR1 is MDHEN and CDR2 SYDVKM. The CDR3 region is CASSLSGELFF. For the CDR3, the DNA is TGTGCCAGCAGTTTATCCGGGGAGCTGTTTTTT.

The gene calls are TRBV6-5 and TRBJ1-4, with TRBD1 matching over 8 bases. The CDR3 contains 15 residues. V gave up 5 bases and J gave up 2 bases; unmatched junction bases: 4. Germline-derived CDR1 and CDR2 are MNHEY and SVGAGI. CDR3 coding DNA: TGTGCCAGCAGTCGGACAGGGATCACTAATGAAAAACTGTTTTTT. It yields the protein CASSRTGITNEKLFF.

V is TRBV28 and J is TRBJ2-7; 13 bases line up with TRBD2. J was trimmed by 2 bases and V by 6 bases; bases with no gene match: 4. The CDR3 loop spans 15 amino acids. Looked up from germline, CDR1 is MDHEN and CDR2 is SYDVKM. The CDR3 loop is CASSVGLAGTYEQYF. The DNA for the CDR3 is TGTGCCAGCAGCGTGGGACTAGCGGGAACCTACGAGCAGTACTTC.

The rearrangement uses TRBV2 and TRBJ2-3; the match to TRBD2 covers 10 bases. The CDR3 runs 15 residues. In germline, CDR1 is SNHLY, CDR2 FYNNEI. J lost 4 bases, V lost 6 bases, and 7 bases had no gene match. The chain's CDR3 is CASRVRSGGSDTQYF. CDR3 DNA: TGTGCCAGCAGGGTTCGTAGCGGGGGGTCAGATACGCAGTATTTT. Filled out from reference TRBV2 and TRBJ2-3, the complete variable domain reads EPEVTQTPSHQVTQMGQEVILRCVPISNHLYFYWYRQILGQKVEFLVSFYNNEISEKSEIFDDQFSVERPDGSNFTLKIRSTKLEDSAMYFCASRVRSGGSDTQYFGPGTRLTVL.